This T cell receptor beta chain was found in a study of blood T cell repertoires in COVID-19. Sequencing used immunoSEQ multiplex PCR; TCRdb keeps in-frame clones, though not all of them. The sample carries about 350,000 clones, about 90% recorded once. CDR3 length: 13 residues. Per germline, CDR1 LNHNV and CDR2 YYDKDF (reference sequence). This clone was seen only a few times. A read error may produce the germline difference seen at one junction end. The TCR comes from a woman in her thirties who had recovered from COVID-19. This chain connects TRBV15 to TRBJ1-5, with 8 bases identical to TRBD1. Sequenced material: PBMCs or T cells enriched from blood (not recorded which). CDR3 sequence (DNA): TGTGCCACCGGCAGGGGGCTCAATCAGCCCCAGCATTTT. It translates to CATGRGLNQPQHF.